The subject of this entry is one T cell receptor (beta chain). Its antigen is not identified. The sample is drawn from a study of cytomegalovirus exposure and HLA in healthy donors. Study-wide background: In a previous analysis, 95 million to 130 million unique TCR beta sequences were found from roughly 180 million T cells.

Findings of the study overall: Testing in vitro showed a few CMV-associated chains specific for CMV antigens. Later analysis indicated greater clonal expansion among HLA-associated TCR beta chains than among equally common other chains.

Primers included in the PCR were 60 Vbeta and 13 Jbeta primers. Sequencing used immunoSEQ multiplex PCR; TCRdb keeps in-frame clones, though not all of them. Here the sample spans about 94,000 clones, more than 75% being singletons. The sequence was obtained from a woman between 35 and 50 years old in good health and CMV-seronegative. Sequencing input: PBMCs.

The CDR3 loop is CASSSSYSNQPQHF. CDR3 DNA: TGTGCCAGCAGCTCGAGTTATAGCAATCAGCCCCAGCATTTT. The chain is built from TRBV6-5 and TRBJ1-5; D is unresolved. The V and J ends lost 6 bases and 0 bases respectively, with 9 bases between them. Germline V gene sequence: CDR1 MNHEY, CDR2 SVGAGI. The CDR3 loop spans 14 amino acids.